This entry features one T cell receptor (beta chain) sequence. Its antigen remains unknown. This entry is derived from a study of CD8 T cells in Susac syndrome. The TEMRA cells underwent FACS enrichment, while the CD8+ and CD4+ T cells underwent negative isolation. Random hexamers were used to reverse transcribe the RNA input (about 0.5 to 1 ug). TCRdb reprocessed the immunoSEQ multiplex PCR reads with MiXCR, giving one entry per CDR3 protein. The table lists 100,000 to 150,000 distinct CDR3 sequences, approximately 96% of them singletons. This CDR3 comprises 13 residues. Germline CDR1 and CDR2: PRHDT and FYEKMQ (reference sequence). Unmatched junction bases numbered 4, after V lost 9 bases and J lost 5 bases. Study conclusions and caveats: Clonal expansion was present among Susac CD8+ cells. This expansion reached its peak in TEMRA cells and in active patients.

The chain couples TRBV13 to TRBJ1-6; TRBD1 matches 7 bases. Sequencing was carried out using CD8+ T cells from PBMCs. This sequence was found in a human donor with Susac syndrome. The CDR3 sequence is CASKTGNNSPLHF. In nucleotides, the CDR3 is TGTGCCAGTAAGACAGGGAATAATTCACCCCTCCACTTT.